This is a list of T cell receptor beta chains from one sample in a study of regulatory T cells in long-lasting Graves disease. TCRdb independently ran MiXCR on the multiplex PCR reads; one entry per CDR3 protein. This sample has approximately 460,000 distinct CDR3 sequences, with over 15% found just once. A further study also used this sample, focusing on T cells in Graves' hyperthyroidism and ophthalmopathy.

The sample in question was peripheral blood mononuclear cells (PBMCs), obtained at new diagnosis, from a patient treated with antithyroid drugs. The receptors originated from a woman in her twenties or thirties with Graves disease. Both conserved end residues are part of each CDR3. D genes are given only for firm matches. Size values are once, few and many counts, or a class for expanded clones, and some rows have none.

. TRBJ2-1 TRBD2 TRBV20-1 TGCAGTGCTAGAGATGGAACCGGGACTAGCGGGAGACGCGAGTTCTTC CSARDGTGTSGRREFF
few TRBJ1-3 . TRBV5-1 TGCGCCAGCAGCTTGGGCCGGGGGGCCTCTGGAAACACCATATATTTT CASSLGRGASGNTIYF
. TRBJ2-1 . TRBV7-6 TGTGCCAGCAGCTTAAATAGGGGTGGTTCGAATGAGCAGTTCTTC CASSLNRGGSNEQFF
many TRBJ1-1 . TRBV11-2 TGTGCCAGCAGCTCACTTCGGTATCCTCGACCAGGGCCCGGGGGCCAAGCTTTCTTT CASSSLRYPRPGPGGQAFF
few TRBJ1-2 . TRBV5-5 TGTGCCAGCAGCTCCAACCCTAACTATGGCTACACCTTC CASSSNPNYGYTF
many TRBJ2-1 TRBD2 TRBV7-9 TGTGCCAGCAGCCGAGACCGGGGGGTCTACAATGAGCAGTTCTTC CASSRDRGVYNEQFF
few TRBJ1-1 . TRBV10-2 TGCGCCAGCAGTATAAAAGAATCGGGCACTGAAGCTTTCTTT CASSIKESGTEAFF
many TRBJ2-1 TRBD1 TRBV9 TGTGCCAGCAGCGTAGAACAGGGGGGAACGGTGGATGAGCAGTTCTTC CASSVEQGGTVDEQFF
many TRBJ2-1 TRBD2 TRBV20-1 TGCAGTGCTTGGCGGGAGCTCTACAATGAGCAGTTCTTC CSAWRELYNEQFF
many TRBJ2-3 . TRBV6-2/TRBV6-3 TGTGCCAGCAGACGGGACACGAGCACAGATACGCAGTATTTT CASRRDTSTDTQYF
many TRBJ2-1 TRBD2 TRBV28 TGTGCCAGCAGTTCAAACTCGAACGGACTAGCGGGAGATGAGCAGTTCTTC CASSSNSNGLAGDEQFF
many TRBJ2-1 TRBD1 TRBV20-1 TGCAGTGCTAGATTCTGGACAGGGCTAAATGAGCAGTTCTTC CSARFWTGLNEQFF
many TRBJ2-2 TRBD1 TRBV5-1 TGCGCCAGCAGGCGGACAGGACGAAACACCGGGGAGCTGTTTTTT CASRRTGRNTGELFF
many TRBJ1-4 . TRBV12-3/TRBV12-4 TGTGCCAGCAGTCCCATCTTTCCGGAAAATGAAAAACTGTTTTTT CASSPIFPENEKLFF
many TRBJ1-2 . TRBV6-1 TGTGCCAGCAGTGCAGCCAGCGAGCCCCCTTTCTATGGCTACACCTTC CASSAASEPPFYGYTF
many TRBJ2-1 . TRBV12-5 TGTGCTAGTGGTTTGCCCGGGAGCAATGAGCAGTTCTTC CASGLPGSNEQFF
many TRBJ2-5 TRBD2 TRBV7-9 TGTGCCAGCAGCTTAGATGGACTAGCGGGAATAGAGACCCAGTACTTC CASSLDGLAGIETQYF
many TRBJ1-1 . TRBV30 TGTGCCTGGAAGCGCAGGGTCCTCACTGAAGCTTTCTTT CAWKRRVLTEAFF
many TRBJ2-1 TRBD2 TRBV11-2 TGTGCCAGCAGCAGCGGACTAGCGGGAAGCTCCTACAATGAGCAGTTCTTC CASSSGLAGSSYNEQFF
many TRBJ2-3 . TRBV5-1 TGCGCCAGCAGATCGAACGACGTGTATACGCAGTATTTT CASRSNDVYTQYF
few TRBJ1-6 . TRBV5-6 TGTGCCAGCAGCTTGGCAGGGACCTCACCCCTCCACTTT CASSLAGTSPLHF
many TRBJ2-5 TRBD2 TRBV7-9 TGTGCCAGCAGCTCTAGCAAGCGGGAGGGCATACTGGAGACCCAGTACTTC CASSSSKREGILETQYF
many TRBJ2-7 . TRBV6-1 TGTGCCAGCAGACGGGAGATGAAAAACGAGCAGTACTTC CASRREMKNEQYF
. TRBJ2-3 TRBD2 TRBV20-1 TGCAGTGCCCAAAGCTTGGAGGCTAGCGGGTTAGCAGATACGCAGTATTTT CSAQSLEASGLADTQYF
many TRBJ2-5 TRBD2 TRBV7-9 TGTGCCAGCAGTTCCCAGACTAGCGGGAGGAGAGAGACCCAGTACTTC CASSSQTSGRRETQYF
many TRBJ1-1 . TRBV2 TGTGCCAGCAGTGCCGCCGGGGAGTACACTGAAGCTTTCTTT CASSAAGEYTEAFF
. TRBJ2-5 . TRBV10-3 TGTGCCATCAGCATACAGAGGGATTGGGAGACCCAGTACTTC CAISIQRDWETQYF
many TRBJ1-4 . TRBV28 TGTGCCAGCAGGCTGACAGATGAAAAACTGTTTTTT CASRLTDEKLFF
. TRBJ1-5 . TRBV25-1 TGTGCCAGCAGCGACAACTTAGGGCAGGGAGGCAATCAGCCCCGGCATTTT CASSDNLGQGGNQPRHF
. TRBJ2-3 . TRBV7-9 TGTGCCAGCAGCCCCAGGCCCTCCAACACAGATACGCAGTATTTT CASSPRPSNTDTQYF
few TRBJ2-5 TRBD1 TRBV6-5 TGTGCCAGCAGTTACGACAGGGTGCCGAAGACCCAGTACTTC CASSYDRVPKTQYF
many TRBJ2-3 TRBD1 TRBV7-8 TGTGCCAGCAGGGGGCGGGCCCCAGGGGGAGAGCCAGATACGCAGTATTTT CASRGRAPGGEPDTQYF
many TRBJ2-7 . TRBV27 TGTGCCAGCAGTTTTACCCGGCTTACATCCTACGAGCAGTACTTC CASSFTRLTSYEQYF
many TRBJ1-1 . TRBV20-1 TGCAGCCTTTCAGGCTGGGGCGTGAACACTGAAGCTTTCTTT CSLSGWGVNTEAFF
many TRBJ2-1 . TRBV27 TGTGCCAGCGTGTTCCCCGGGAGAGAACCATACAATGAGCAGTTCTTC CASVFPGREPYNEQFF
many TRBJ1-4 . TRBV3-1 TGTGCCAGCAGCTCTGCTCGGACGGCCCCGGATGAAAAACTGTTTTTT CASSSARTAPDEKLFF
many TRBJ2-3 TRBD2 TRBV11-2 TGTGCCAGCAGCTTTAGCGGGACCACAGATACGCAGTATTTT CASSFSGTTDTQYF
. TRBJ1-5 TRBD1 TRBV7-2 TGTGCCAGCACCCTTCTTGGTCAGGGGGCAAGTCAGCCCCAGCATTTT CASTLLGQGASQPQHF
many TRBJ2-1 . TRBV6-1 TGTGCCAGCAGTCTATCGGCAAGGACTGAGCAGTTCTTC CASSLSARTEQFF
many TRBJ1-5 . TRBV6-5 TGTGCCAGCAGTTACACGGTACACAGGGCGGATCAGCCCCAGCATTTT CASSYTVHRADQPQHF
few TRBJ2-1 . TRBV20-1 TGCAGTGCTGGACCCCCAGGACCATACAATGAGCAGTTCTTC CSAGPPGPYNEQFF
many TRBJ2-3 TRBD2 TRBV5-1 TGCGCCAGCAGCTTGGGATATGGACTAGCGCCAGACACAGATACGCAGTATTTT CASSLGYGLAPDTDTQYF
few TRBJ2-3 TRBD2 TRBV12-3/TRBV12-4 TGTGCCAGCAGTTTGACTAGCGGGGGACTGGGTACGCAGTATTTT CASSLTSGGLGTQYF
many TRBJ2-1 . TRBV6-2/TRBV6-3 TGTGCCAGCAGTTATCCCAGTGAGCAGTTCTTC CASSYPSEQFF
. TRBJ2-3 . TRBV7-2 TGTGCCAGCAGCCGTTGGACGGGGTCGGGCACAGATACGCAGTATTTT CASSRWTGSGTDTQYF
. TRBJ2-2 . TRBV5-6 TGTGCCAGCAGCTTGGTTGCCAGGCCCACCGGGGAGCTGTTTTTT CASSLVARPTGELFF
many TRBJ1-2 . TRBV6-2/TRBV6-3 TGTGCCAGCAGTTACTCGTCGGGGGGTCTTTCTAACTATGGCTACACCTTC CASSYSSGGLSNYGYTF
. TRBJ1-5 TRBD1 TRBV12-3/TRBV12-4 TGTGCCAGCAGTTCTCCTGAAGGAAGGGGGCGCGATCAGCCCCAGCATTTT CASSSPEGRGRDQPQHF
. TRBJ2-3 TRBD2 TRBV6-5 TGTGCCAGCAGTTTAGGGCGACTAGCGGATAGCACAGATACGCAGTATTTT CASSLGRLADSTDTQYF
many TRBJ2-3 . TRBV2 TGTGCCAGCAGGACCGAAAGCACAGATACGCAGTATTTT CASRTESTDTQYF
many TRBJ2-1 . TRBV11-2 TGTGCCAGCGGAAGGGACCGGGGGTACAATGAGCAGTTCTTC CASGRDRGYNEQFF
many TRBJ2-1 . TRBV6-1 TGTGCCAGCAGTGAAAGGGCCCCGGGGGACAATGAGCAGTTCTTC CASSERAPGDNEQFF
. TRBJ1-3 . TRBV2 TGTGCCAGCAGGGCTGACAGCTTCGGGAACACCATATATTTT CASRADSFGNTIYF
. TRBJ1-2 . TRBV6-2/TRBV6-3 TGTGCCAGCAGTTCCGGGGCCAGGGGATATGGCTACACCTTC CASSSGARGYGYTF
many TRBJ1-1 TRBD1 TRBV11-2 TGTGCCAGCAGCCCTGGACAGGGTAGAGCTGAAGCTTTCTTT CASSPGQGRAEAFF
many TRBJ1-6 . TRBV27 TGTGCCAGCAGTTCGGGGGGTTCACCCCTCCACTTT CASSSGGSPLHF
. TRBJ2-7 . TRBV6-5 TGTGCCAGCAGTTACGCAGAAGTCTTCTACGAGCAGTACTTC CASSYAEVFYEQYF
many TRBJ1-1 . TRBV6-5 TGTGCCAGCAGTTACACGGAGGGCACTGAAGCTTTCTTT CASSYTEGTEAFF
many TRBJ1-5 TRBD1 TRBV19 TGTGCCAGTAGTATAGATCCGGGACAGGTCAATCAGCCCCAGCATTTT CASSIDPGQVNQPQHF